Each of the 9 T cell receptor beta chains below was sequenced from the same sample in a study of PD-1 blockade in classical Hodgkin lymphoma. Brentuximab vedotin exposure varied among the patients, all of whom had relapsed after autologous stem cell transplantation. This table comes from immunoSEQ multiplex PCR, and its TCRdb copy is limited to in-frame clones, with some not included. Of tens of thousands of clones in the sample, 65% to 90% are singletons; the top ten hold around 2.6%. Sample: peripheral blood mononuclear cells (PBMCs), taken at baseline. The source of these receptors is a human donor with classical Hodgkin lymphoma.

The chain carries TRBV10-1 and TRBJ1-1; D gene ambiguous. Per the germline V gene, CDR1 is WNHNN and CDR2 is SYGVQD (reference sequence). This CDR3 is 16 amino acids long. V was cut by 1 base and J by 2 bases, with 14 bases left in between. The CDR3 protein is CASSEYTPFYNTEAFF. CDR3 DNA: TGCGCCAGCAGTGAGTATACCCCATTTTACAACACTGAAGCTTTCTTT.

This chain links TRBV5-1 with TRBJ1-4; D is unclear. Between the trimmed V and J ends, which lost 5 bases and 4 bases, there was a span of 12 bases. The CDR3 runs to 14 residues. Germline V CDR1 and CDR2: SGHRS, YFSETQ. The CDR3 nucleotides are TGCGCCAGCAGTACCGACGGGGTTAATGAAAAACTGTTTTTT. The encoded protein is CASSTDGVNEKLFF.

The chain links TRBV5-1 to TRBJ1-1, with 9 bases fitting TRBD1. Germline-derived CDR1 and CDR2 are SGHRS and YFSETQ. The CDR3 length is 19 residues. V was pared by 8 bases and J by 4 bases, with 24 bases of the junction left unmatched. The CDR3, as DNA: TGCGCCAGTTATCCGGGAACCGGGACAGGGAGCGGCTTGGGCACTGAAGCTTTCTTT. Translation gives CASYPGTGTGSGLGTEAFF.

The chain joins TRBV7-8 to TRBJ2-2, with D uncertain. Looked up from germline, CDR1 is SGHVS and CDR2 is FQNEAQ. Trimming cost V 1 base and J 7 bases, with 10 bases left between them. This CDR3 region has 14 residues. CDR3 loop: CASSLGSSVGELFF. CDR3 nucleotide sequence: TGTGCCAGCAGCTTAGGGAGTTCCGTCGGGGAGCTGTTTTTT.

This chain links TRBV19 with TRBJ2-1; unclear D gene. V lost 4 bases and J 13 bases, leaving 11 bases between the germline ends. Germline assignment: CDR1 LNHDA and CDR2 SQIVND (reference sequence). The CDR3 covers 11 residues. DNA of the CDR3: TGTGCCAGTAGTAGAGAAGACGGTCAGTTCTTC. Translated: CASSREDGQFF.

J is TRBJ2-5 and V is TRBV7-9; D may be TRBD2 (5 bases). This CDR3 comprises 14 residues. Per germline, CDR1 SEHNR and CDR2 FQNEAQ (reference sequence). Trimming removed 3 bases at V and 4 bases at J, with 12 bases between. The CDR3 DNA sequence: TGTGCCAGCAGCTTCAGTAGCGTGATAGAGACCCAGTACTTC. This sequence encodes CASSFSSVIETQYF.

This chain connects TRBV10-1 to TRBJ2-5; D remains unclear. From germline, CDR1 is WNHNN and CDR2 SYGVQD (reference sequence). The length of the CDR3 is 12 residues. Trimming took off 7 bases at V and 0 bases at J, with 6 bases between the two ends. The CDR3 nucleotides read TGCGCCAGCACCTCGTACCAAGAGACCCAGTACTTC. This gives the protein CASTSYQETQYF.

The rearrangement links TRBV7-9 to TRBJ2-1; 9 bases fit TRBD2. Trimming cost V 5 bases and J 7 bases; bases outside gene matches: 12. The length of the CDR3 is 16 residues. CDR1 is SEHNR, CDR2 FQNEAQ, per germline (reference sequence). The CDR3 region is CASSLSGGGASNEQFF. CDR3 coding DNA: TGTGCCAGCAGCCTAAGTGGCGGGGGGGCAAGTAATGAGCAGTTCTTC.

V is TRBV7-9 and J is TRBJ1-2; TRBD1 matches at 10 bases. V shed 5 bases and J 5 bases; nucleotides not matched to a gene: 8. The length of the CDR3 is 15 residues. The germline V gene has CDR1 SEHNR and CDR2 FQNEAQ (reference sequence). The CDR3 coding sequence is TGTGCCAGCAGCCGACAGGGGGCCGACCATTATGGCTACACCTTC. It is translated as CASSRQGADHYGYTF.